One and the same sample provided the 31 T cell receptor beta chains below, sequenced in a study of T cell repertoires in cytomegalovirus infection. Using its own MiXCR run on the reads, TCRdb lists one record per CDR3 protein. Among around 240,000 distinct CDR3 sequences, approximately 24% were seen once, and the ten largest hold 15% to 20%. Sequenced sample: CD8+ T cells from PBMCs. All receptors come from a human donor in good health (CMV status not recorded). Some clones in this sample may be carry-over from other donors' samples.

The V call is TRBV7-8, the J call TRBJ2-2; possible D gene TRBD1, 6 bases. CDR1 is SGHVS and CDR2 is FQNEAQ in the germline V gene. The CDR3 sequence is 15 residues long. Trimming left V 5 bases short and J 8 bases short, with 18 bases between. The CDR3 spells CASSLGAGAIGELFF. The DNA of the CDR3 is TGTGCCAGCAGCCTCGGGGCAGGGGCCATTGGGGAGCTGTTTTTT.

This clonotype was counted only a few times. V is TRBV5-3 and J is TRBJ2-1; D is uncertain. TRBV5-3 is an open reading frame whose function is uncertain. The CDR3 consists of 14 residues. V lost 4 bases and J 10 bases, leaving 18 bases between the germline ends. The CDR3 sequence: CARSAKGRPKEQFF. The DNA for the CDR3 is TGTGCCAGAAGCGCGAAAGGACGTCCGAAGGAGCAGTTCTTC.

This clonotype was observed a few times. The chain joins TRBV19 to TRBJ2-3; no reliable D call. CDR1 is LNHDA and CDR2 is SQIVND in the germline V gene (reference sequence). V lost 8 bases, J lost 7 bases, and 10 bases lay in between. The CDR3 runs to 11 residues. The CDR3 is CASVQTNTQYF. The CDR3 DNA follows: TGTGCCAGTGTACAGACGAATACGCAGTATTTT.

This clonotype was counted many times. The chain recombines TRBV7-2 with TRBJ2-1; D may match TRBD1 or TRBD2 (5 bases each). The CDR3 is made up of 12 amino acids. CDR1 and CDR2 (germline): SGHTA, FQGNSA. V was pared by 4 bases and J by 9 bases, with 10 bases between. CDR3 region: CASSSGDLEQFF. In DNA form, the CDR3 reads TGTGCCAGCAGCTCCGGGGACCTTGAGCAGTTCTTC.

For the CDR3, the DNA is TGTGCCACCAGTGATGGGGACAGGGCAAATGAGCAGTTCTTC. Protein product: CATSDGDRANEQFF. V is TRBV24-1 and J is TRBJ2-1; 9 positions match TRBD1. Germline V lookup: CDR1 KGHDR, CDR2 SFDVKD. The CDR3 contains 14 residues. V lost 3 bases to trimming and J lost 7 bases; unmatched junction nucleotides: 3.

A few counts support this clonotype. CDR3 bases: TGTGCCAGCAGCCAGCATAGCGGGGGAACCCAAGAGACCCAGTACTTC. Amino acid sequence: CASSQHSGGTQETQYF. The chain uses TRBV7-2 and TRBJ2-5; TRBD2 matches 9 bases. Germline-derived CDR1 and CDR2 are SGHTA and FQGNSA. The CDR3 covers 16 residues. The trim removed 5 bases at V and 1 base at J, leaving 8 bases unmatched. Looking up the rest from reference TRBV7-2 and TRBJ2-5 gives the full variable domain: GAGVSQSPSNKVTEKGKDVELRCDPISGHTALYWYRQSLGQGLEFLIYFQGNSAPDKSGLPSDRFSAERTGGSVSTLTIQRTQQEDSAVYLCASSQHSGGTQETQYFGPGTRLLVL.

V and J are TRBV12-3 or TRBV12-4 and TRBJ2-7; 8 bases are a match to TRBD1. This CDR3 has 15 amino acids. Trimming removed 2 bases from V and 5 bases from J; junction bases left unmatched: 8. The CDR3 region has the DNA TGTGCCAGCAGTTTACCAGACAGGGGATCGGACGAGCAGTACTTC. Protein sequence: CASSLPDRGSDEQYF.

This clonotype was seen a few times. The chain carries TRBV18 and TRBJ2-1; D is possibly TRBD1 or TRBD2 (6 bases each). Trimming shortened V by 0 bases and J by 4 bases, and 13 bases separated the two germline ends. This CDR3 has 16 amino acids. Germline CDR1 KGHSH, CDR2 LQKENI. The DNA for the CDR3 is TGTGCCAGCTCACCACCCGGGAGACAGGTTTACAATGAGCAGTTCTTC. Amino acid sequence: CASSPPGRQVYNEQFF.

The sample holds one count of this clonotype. The CDR3 coding sequence is TGTGCCAGCAGTCAACGGGTCCCTCAGGCACATGATACGCAGTATTTT. It specifies CASSQRVPQAHDTQYF. The chain is built from TRBV7-9 and TRBJ2-3; D call uncertain. Trimming stripped 6 bases from V and 6 bases from J, with 22 bases between. The germline CDR1 and CDR2 sequences are SEHNR and FQNEAQ (reference sequence). This CDR3 comprises 16 residues. The complete variable domain, with remaining parts taken from reference TRBV7-9 and TRBJ2-3, reads DTGVSQNPRHKITKRGQNVTFRCDPISEHNRLYWYRQTLGQGPEFLTYFQNEAQLEKSRLLSDRFSAERPKGSFSTLEIQRTEQGDSAMYLCASSQRVPQAHDTQYFGPGTRLTVL.

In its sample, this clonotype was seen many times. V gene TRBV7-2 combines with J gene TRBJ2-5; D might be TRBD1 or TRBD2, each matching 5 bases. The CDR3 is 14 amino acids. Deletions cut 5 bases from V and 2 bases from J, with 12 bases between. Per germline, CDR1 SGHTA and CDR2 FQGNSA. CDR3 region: CASSLRDGQETQYF. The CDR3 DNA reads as TGTGCCAGCAGCCTCCGGGACGGACAAGAGACCCAGTACTTC. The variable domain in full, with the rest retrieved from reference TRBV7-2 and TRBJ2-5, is GAGVSQSPSNKVTEKGKDVELRCDPISGHTALYWYRQSLGQGLEFLIYFQGNSAPDKSGLPSDRFSAERTGGSVSTLTIQRTQQEDSAVYLCASSLRDGQETQYFGPGTRLLVL.

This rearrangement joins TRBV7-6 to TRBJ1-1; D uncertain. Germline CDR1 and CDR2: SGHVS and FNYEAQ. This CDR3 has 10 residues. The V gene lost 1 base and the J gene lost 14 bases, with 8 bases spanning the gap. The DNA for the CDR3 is TGTGCCAGCAGCTTAGAGACGGTATTCTTT. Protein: CASSLETVFF.

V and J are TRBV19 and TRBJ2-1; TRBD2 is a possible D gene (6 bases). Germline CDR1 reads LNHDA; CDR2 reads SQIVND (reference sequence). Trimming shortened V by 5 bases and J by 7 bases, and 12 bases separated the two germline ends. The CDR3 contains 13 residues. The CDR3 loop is CASSPAGSNEQFF. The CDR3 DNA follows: TGTGCCAGTAGTCCTGCCGGGAGTAATGAGCAGTTCTTC.

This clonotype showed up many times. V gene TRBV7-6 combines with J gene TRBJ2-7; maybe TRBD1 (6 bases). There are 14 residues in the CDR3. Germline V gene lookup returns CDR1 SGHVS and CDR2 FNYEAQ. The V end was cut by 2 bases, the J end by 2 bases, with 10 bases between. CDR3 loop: CASSLSTGTYEQYF. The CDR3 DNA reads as TGTGCCAGCAGCTTATCTACAGGGACCTACGAGCAGTACTTC.

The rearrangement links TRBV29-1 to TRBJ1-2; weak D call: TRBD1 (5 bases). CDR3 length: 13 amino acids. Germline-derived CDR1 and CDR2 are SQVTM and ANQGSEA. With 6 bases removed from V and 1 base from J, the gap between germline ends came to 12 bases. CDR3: CSVPGTVNYGYTF. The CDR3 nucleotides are TGCAGCGTCCCCGGGACCGTTAACTATGGCTACACCTTC.

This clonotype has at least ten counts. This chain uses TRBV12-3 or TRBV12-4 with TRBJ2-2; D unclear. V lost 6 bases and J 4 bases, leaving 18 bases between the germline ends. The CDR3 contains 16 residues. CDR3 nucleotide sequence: TGTGCCAGCAGCACCCAGGCCCCGTCGGGCACCGGGGAGCTGTTTTTT. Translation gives CASSTQAPSGTGELFF.

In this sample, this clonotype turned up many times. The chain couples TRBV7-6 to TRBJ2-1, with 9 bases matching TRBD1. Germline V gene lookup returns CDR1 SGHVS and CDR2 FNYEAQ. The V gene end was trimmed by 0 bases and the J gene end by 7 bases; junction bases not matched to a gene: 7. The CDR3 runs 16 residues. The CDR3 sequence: CASSLAGGQGFNEQFF. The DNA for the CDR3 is TGTGCCAGCAGCTTAGCGGGGGGACAGGGTTTTAATGAGCAGTTCTTC.

The CDR3 reads CSVTLAGGETQYF. CDR3 nucleotide sequence: TGCAGCGTTACACTAGCGGGAGGGGAGACCCAGTACTTC. The genes are TRBV29-1 and TRBJ2-5, with 13 bases aligning to TRBD2. In germline, CDR1 is SQVTM, CDR2 ANQGSEA. The V gene end was trimmed by 5 bases and the J gene end by 5 bases; junction bases not matched to a gene: 2. The CDR3 extends over 13 amino acids.

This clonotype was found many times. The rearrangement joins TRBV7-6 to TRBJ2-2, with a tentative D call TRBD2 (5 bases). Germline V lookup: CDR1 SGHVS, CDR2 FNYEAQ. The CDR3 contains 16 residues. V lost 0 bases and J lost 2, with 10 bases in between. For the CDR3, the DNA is TGTGCCAGCAGCTTAGCGGAGAGCGGAAACACCGGGGAGCTGTTTTTT. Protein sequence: CASSLAESGNTGELFF. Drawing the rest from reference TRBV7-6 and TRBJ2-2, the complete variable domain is GAGVSQSPRYKVTKRGQDVALRCDPISGHVSLYWYRQALGQGPEFLTYFNYEAQQDKSGLPNDRFSAERPEGSISTLTIQRTEQRDSAMYRCASSLAESGNTGELFFGEGSRLTVL.

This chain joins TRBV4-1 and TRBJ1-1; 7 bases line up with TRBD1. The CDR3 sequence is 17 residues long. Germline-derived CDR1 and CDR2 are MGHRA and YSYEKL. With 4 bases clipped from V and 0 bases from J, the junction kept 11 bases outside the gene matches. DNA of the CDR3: TGCGCCAGCAGCCTCCGTTGGGAGGGGGCTTTGAACACTGAAGCTTTCTTT. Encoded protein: CASSLRWEGALNTEAFF.

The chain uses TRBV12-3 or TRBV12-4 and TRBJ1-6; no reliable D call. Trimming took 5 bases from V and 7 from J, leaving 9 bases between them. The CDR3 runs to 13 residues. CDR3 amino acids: CASSLYMNSPLHF. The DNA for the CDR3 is TGTGCCAGCAGTCTTTATATGAATTCACCCCTCCACTTT.

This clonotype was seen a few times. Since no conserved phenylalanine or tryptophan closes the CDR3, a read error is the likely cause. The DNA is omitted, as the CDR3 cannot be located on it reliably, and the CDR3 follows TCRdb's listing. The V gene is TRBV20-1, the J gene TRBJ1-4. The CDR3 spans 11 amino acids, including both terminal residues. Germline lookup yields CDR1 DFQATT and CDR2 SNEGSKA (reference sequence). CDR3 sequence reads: CSARDYRDGLS.

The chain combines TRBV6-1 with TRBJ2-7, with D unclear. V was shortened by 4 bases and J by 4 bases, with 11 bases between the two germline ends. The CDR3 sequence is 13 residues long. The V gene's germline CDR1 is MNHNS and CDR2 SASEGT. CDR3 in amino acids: CASSASDGYEQYF. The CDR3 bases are TGTGCCAGCAGTGCTAGTGACGGATACGAGCAGTACTTC.

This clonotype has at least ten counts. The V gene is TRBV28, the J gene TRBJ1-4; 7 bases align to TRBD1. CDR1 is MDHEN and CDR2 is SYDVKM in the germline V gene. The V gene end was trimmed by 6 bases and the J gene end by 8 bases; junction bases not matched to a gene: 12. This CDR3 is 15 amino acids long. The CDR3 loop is CASSPIDRVTEKLFF. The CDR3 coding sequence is TGTGCCAGCAGCCCCATCGACAGGGTAACGGAAAAACTGTTTTTT.

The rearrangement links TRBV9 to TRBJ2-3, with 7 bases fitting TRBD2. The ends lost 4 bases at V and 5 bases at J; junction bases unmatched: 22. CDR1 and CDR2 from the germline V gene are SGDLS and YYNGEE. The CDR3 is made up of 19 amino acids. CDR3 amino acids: CASSPRSGFAGVEEDTQYF. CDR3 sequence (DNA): TGTGCCAGCAGCCCCCGAAGCGGGTTTGCGGGGGTCGAAGAAGATACGCAGTATTTT.

CDR3 bases: TGTGCCAGCAGTTACTCTTCTGGACAGTTCTACGAGCAGTACTTC. Translation gives CASSYSSGQFYEQYF. The chain carries TRBV6-2 or TRBV6-3 and TRBJ2-7; a possible D gene is TRBD1 (6 bases). The CDR3 spans 15 residues. V shed 0 bases and J shed 3 bases, with 12 bases lying between them. Germline V CDR1 and CDR2: MNHEY, SVGEGT.

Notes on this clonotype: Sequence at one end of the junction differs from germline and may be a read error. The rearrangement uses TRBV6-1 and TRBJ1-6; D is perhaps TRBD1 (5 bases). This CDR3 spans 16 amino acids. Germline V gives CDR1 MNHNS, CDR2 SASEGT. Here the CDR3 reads CAGSEPPQDLNSPLHF. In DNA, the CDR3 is TGTGCCGGCAGTGAACCCCCACAGGACCTAAATTCACCCCTCCACTTT.

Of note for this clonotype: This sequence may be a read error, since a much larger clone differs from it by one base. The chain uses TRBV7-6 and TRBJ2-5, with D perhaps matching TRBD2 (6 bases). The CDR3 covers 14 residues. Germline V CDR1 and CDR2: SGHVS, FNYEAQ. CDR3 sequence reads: CASSLAAGGETRYF. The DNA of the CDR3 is TGTGCCAGCAGCTTAGCGGCAGGAGGGGAGACCCGGTACTTC.

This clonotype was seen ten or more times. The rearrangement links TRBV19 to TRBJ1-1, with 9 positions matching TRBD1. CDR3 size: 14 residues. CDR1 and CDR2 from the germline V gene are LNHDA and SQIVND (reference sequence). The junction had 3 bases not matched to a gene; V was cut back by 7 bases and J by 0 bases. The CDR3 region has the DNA TGTGCCAGTACTGGGACAGGGCTGAACACTGAAGCTTTCTTT. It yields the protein CASTGTGLNTEAFF.

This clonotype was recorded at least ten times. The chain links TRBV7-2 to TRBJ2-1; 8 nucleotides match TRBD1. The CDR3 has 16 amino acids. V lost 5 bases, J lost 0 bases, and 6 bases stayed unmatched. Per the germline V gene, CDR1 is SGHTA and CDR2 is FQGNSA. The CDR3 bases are TGTGCCAGCAGCCCCAGACAGGGGATCTCCTACAATGAGCAGTTCTTC. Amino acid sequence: CASSPRQGISYNEQFF.

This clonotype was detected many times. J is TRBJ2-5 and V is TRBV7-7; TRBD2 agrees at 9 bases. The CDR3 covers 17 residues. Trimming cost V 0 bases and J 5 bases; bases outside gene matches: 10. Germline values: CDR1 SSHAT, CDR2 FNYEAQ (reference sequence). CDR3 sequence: CASSLAPGTSRRETQYF. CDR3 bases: TGTGCCAGCAGCTTAGCCCCGGGGACTAGCCGGAGGGAGACCCAGTACTTC.

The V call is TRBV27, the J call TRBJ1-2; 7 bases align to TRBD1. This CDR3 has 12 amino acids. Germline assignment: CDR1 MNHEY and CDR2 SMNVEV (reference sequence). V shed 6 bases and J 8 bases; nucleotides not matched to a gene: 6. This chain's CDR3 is CASRTGTLGYTF. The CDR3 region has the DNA TGTGCCAGCAGGACAGGGACGTTGGGCTACACCTTC.